This entry lists 13 T cell receptor beta chains sequenced from one sample in a study of blood T cell repertoires in COVID-19. Repertoires were generated with immunoSEQ multiplex PCR, while TCRdb's copy carries only in-frame clones and drops some. The sample yields around 190,000 clones, 80% to 90% seen once. Sequenced input: peripheral blood. All receptors derive from a human donor in a cohort sampled during active COVID-19.

The chain links TRBV20-1 to TRBJ2-5, with 9 bases aligning to TRBD2. Per the germline V gene, CDR1 is DFQATT and CDR2 is SNEGSKA (reference sequence). Trimming at V came to 3 bases and at J to 5 bases, leaving 7 bases not matched to a gene. The CDR3 totals 14 residues. The CDR3 here is CSASAAGGWETQYF. The CDR3, as DNA: TGCAGTGCTAGTGCCGCGGGAGGGTGGGAGACCCAGTACTTC.

This clone was picked up one time. The V call is TRBV7-8, the J call TRBJ2-3; D gene unclear. Trimming shortened V by 2 bases and J by 4 bases, and 13 bases separated the two germline ends. Germline values: CDR1 SGHVS, CDR2 FQNEAQ. This CDR3 has 15 residues. The CDR3: CASSLIRVRSDTQYF. CDR3 DNA sequence: TGTGCCAGCAGCTTAATCCGGGTTAGATCAGATACGCAGTATTTT.

The rearrangement uses TRBV28 and TRBJ1-3; 10 nucleotides align to TRBD1. CDR3 length equals 14 residues. J gave up 8 bases and V 6 bases, and 7 bases lay outside the gene matches. Looked up from germline, CDR1 is MDHEN and CDR2 is SYDVKM. The chain's CDR3 is CASRRDRGRDTIYF. CDR3 nucleotide sequence: TGTGCCAGCAGACGCGACAGGGGGCGAGACACCATATATTTT.

The genes are TRBV27 and TRBJ1-6; D is unresolved. This CDR3 region has 14 residues. The ends were cut back, 2 bases at V and 7 bases at J, with 9 bases in the middle. Germline lookup yields CDR1 MNHEY and CDR2 SMNVEV (reference sequence). The CDR3 nucleotides are TGTGCCAGCAGTTTAGTTCCGGGGAATTCACCCCTCCACTTT. Encoded protein: CASSLVPGNSPLHF.

The chain is built from TRBV29-1 and TRBJ1-6; 9 nucleotides match TRBD1. Germline-derived CDR1 and CDR2 are SQVTM and ANQGSEA. V shed 7 bases and J 7 bases; nucleotides not matched to a gene: 14. This CDR3 has 16 residues. In DNA, the CDR3 is TGCAGCGAGGACGGGGACAGGGAGTTGAGGAATTCACCCCTCCACTTT. Its protein is CSEDGDRELRNSPLHF. The whole variable domain, filled in from reference TRBV29-1 and TRBJ1-6, reads SAVISQKPSRDICQRGTSLTIQCQVDSQVTMMFWYRQQPGQSLTLIATANQGSEATYESGFVIDKFPISRPNLTFSTLTVSNMSPEDSSIYLCSEDGDRELRNSPLHFGNGTRLTVT.

The chain uses TRBV4-1 and TRBJ2-7, with no clear D. The length of the CDR3 is 16 residues. The germline V gene encodes CDR1 MGHRA and CDR2 YSYEKL. V dropped 0 bases and J dropped 2 bases, with 14 bases sitting between them. CDR3 nucleotides: TGCGCCAGCAGCCAAGAGGTGGCGTACCAGGCCTACGAGCAGTACTTC. Translating it yields CASSQEVAYQAYEQYF.

The chain combines TRBV5-1 with TRBJ2-6; no definite D call. Trimming removed 0 bases at V and 3 bases at J, with 10 bases between. Germline assignment: CDR1 SGHRS and CDR2 YFSETQ. This CDR3 region has 16 residues. The CDR3 region has the DNA TGCGCCAGCAGCTTGGATTATACTGATGGGGCCAACGTCCTGACTTTC. This encodes CASSLDYTDGANVLTF.

This clone was recorded only once. This sequence joins TRBV6-5 and TRBJ2-3, with D perhaps TRBD1 (5 bases). The CDR3 consists of 16 residues. The V gene's germline CDR1 is MNHEY and CDR2 SVGAGI. V was pared by 4 bases and J by 1 base, with 15 bases between. CDR3 residues: CASSWMSRARTDTQYF. In DNA form, the CDR3 reads TGTGCCAGCAGTTGGATGAGCAGGGCCCGCACAGATACGCAGTATTTT.

V is TRBV7-9 and J is TRBJ2-7; D is perhaps TRBD2 (5 bases). Trimming took off 4 bases at V and 6 bases at J, with 16 bases between the two ends. The CDR3 is 14 amino acids. The V gene's germline CDR1 is SEHNR and CDR2 FQNEAQ (reference sequence). For the CDR3, the DNA is TGTGCCAGCAGCTCTACTAGATCCCTTGCCGAGCAGTACTTC. Protein sequence: CASSSTRSLAEQYF.

This chain joins TRBV27 and TRBJ2-1; 8 bases are a match to TRBD2. Germline assignment: CDR1 MNHEY and CDR2 SMNVEV (reference sequence). The J segment lost 0 bases and the V segment lost 3 bases, leaving 13 bases of the junction unmatched. This CDR3 region has 19 residues. CDR3 DNA: TGTGCCAGCAGTTTCCCAGGTGGGGCGGGAGGTAGCTCCTACAATGAGCAGTTCTTC. It yields the protein CASSFPGGAGGSSYNEQFF.

The genes are TRBV3-1 (or the pseudogene TRBV3-2) and TRBJ1-3; 7 nucleotides align to TRBD1. CDR3 length: 14 amino acids. Germline CDR1 reads LGHDT; CDR2 reads YNNKEL (reference sequence). V lost 4 bases to trimming and J lost 8 bases; unmatched junction nucleotides: 8. Here the CDR3 reads CASSPRTGGDTIYF. The CDR3 coding sequence is TGTGCCAGCAGCCCTCGGACAGGTGGGGACACCATATATTTT.

The chain has TRBV2 and TRBJ1-6; D is unclear. The CDR3 is made up of 14 amino acids. V lost 1 base to trimming and J lost 10 bases, with 11 bases between them. Germline V gives CDR1 SNHLY, CDR2 FYNNEI. As DNA, the CDR3 is TGTGCCAGCAGTGAAGGTGTAGTCCTCTCACCCCTCCACTTT. Its translation: CASSEGVVLSPLHF.

The V and J genes are TRBV6-2 or TRBV6-3 and TRBJ2-7; possibly TRBD2 for D (5 bases). V was pared by 6 bases and J by 2 bases, with 20 bases between. Germline-derived CDR1 and CDR2 are MNHEY and SVGEGT. The CDR3 totals 16 residues. CDR3 in DNA: TGTGCCAGCAGCCCTATCCTTAAGACGGGGACCTACGAGCAGTACTTC. This encodes CASSPILKTGTYEQYF.